The following is a TCR beta chain sequence with its context. Its antigen is not known. TCR libraries were prepared from 3,500 to 4,000 ng total RNA each. TCRdb reanalyzed the 5' RACE reads, giving one entry per CDR3 protein sequence and no DNA. This sample contains approximately 400,000 distinct CDR3 sequences. The CDR3 loop spans 15 amino acids. Donors each contributed one blood sample measuring around 2.5 ml. This specimen belongs to a study of monozygotic twins with inflammatory bowel disease. Study-wide findings and caveats: Those with IBD had lower TCRbeta diversity (inverse Simpson) than their healthy co-twins did. Limited power may explain why concordant and discordant twins showed no difference in repertoire similarity.

The TCR was taken from a human donor with ulcerative colitis or Crohn's disease, or a healthy co-twin of an affected twin (not recorded which). Sequencing input: blood. The V gene is TRBV21-1, the J gene TRBJ2-7; TCRdb outputs TRBD2, but without DNA this stays unchecked. TRBV21-1 is noted as a pseudogene. The CDR3 region is CASSKRGRRNYEQYF.